This TCR beta chain is drawn from a study of blood T cell repertoires in COVID-19. Study in general: Sites in the United States, Italy and Spain provided acute and convalescent COVID-19 samples. T cells, B-cell-depleted T cells, or PBMCs provided the cDNA or gDNA that served as material.

The authors' processing: Reference gene primers were amplified, and this amplification served to estimate nucleated cell counts. Data came from immunoSEQ multiplex PCR; TCRdb stores just in-frame clones and leaves some out. D and trimming come from the DNA, and the V and J calls and clone size come from that table. This sample has under 300,000 clones, with approximately 80% found just once. This CDR3 contains 15 residues. Germline V gives CDR1 SGHNT, CDR2 YENEEA. Germline trimming cut 3 bases from V and 8 bases from J; bases unmatched to any gene: 3. V is TRBV11-3 and J is TRBJ2-1; the match to TRBD2 covers 14 bases. The sample comprised peripheral blood. The clonotype was recovered from a woman aged 60-70 years with active or convalescent COVID-19. The CDR3 nucleotides read TGTGCCAGCAGCTTCGGGACTAGCGGGAGTGATGAGCAGTTCTTC. Its protein product is CASSFGTSGSDEQFF.